This T cell receptor beta chain comes out of a study of T cell responses to AZD1222 COVID-19 vaccine. About the research overall: Second-dose timings of about 4 or about 12 weeks were pooled.

Sequencing was performed with immunoSEQ multiplex PCR; in TCRdb, only in-frame clones are kept and a portion is missing. There are some 92,000 clones in the sample; 91% occur only once, and around 8.1% lies in the top ten. Turning to this clone: Its antigen is not known.

Regarding the study as a whole: At baseline, just a handful of AZD1222 recipients tested seropositive. Unmutated variant regions reportedly attract nearly half of all spike-specific TCRs.

The CDR3 is 15 amino acids. The V and J ends lost 4 bases and 5 bases respectively, with 15 bases between them. Germline V CDR1 and CDR2: LGHNA, YNFKEQ. The sequence came from an adult in good health. The source was peripheral blood, collected on day 0 of AZD1222 vaccination. V is TRBV4-2 and J is TRBJ2-1; D is tentatively TRBD1 or TRBD2 (5 bases each). The CDR3 DNA reads TGTGCCAGCAGCCGGACCCGGGACGCCGACAATGAGCAGTTCTTC. It codes for CASSRTRDADNEQFF.